This TCR beta chain was obtained from a study of siplizumab effects on memory and regulatory T cells. Concerning this clone itself: Its matching antigen is unknown.

Findings and limits, study-wide: The average Treg-derived proportion among mappable alloreactive CD4+ clones was 55% to 80% with siplizumab versus about 30% in controls. Both greater diversity than memory cells and a major contribution to the alloresponse seemed to characterize naive T cells.

The assay covered some 100,000 TCR templates per sample. Assay used: immunoSEQ multiplex PCR; TCRdb lists only in-frame clones, some missing. The sample consists of over 100,000 clones, about 94% of them appearing once. The clonotype originates from a human donor in good health. The sample was CD4+ T cells sorted from blood.

The CDR3 DNA reads as TGTGCCACCAGGGCAAGGGAAGGCAAAAACATTCAGTACTTC. It codes for CATRAREGKNIQYF. The genes are TRBV6-1 and TRBJ2-4; perhaps TRBD1 as D (5 bases). Germline loops: CDR1 MNHNS, CDR2 SASEGT. The CDR3 is 14 residues long. Trimming took 10 bases from V and 3 from J, leaving 16 bases between them.